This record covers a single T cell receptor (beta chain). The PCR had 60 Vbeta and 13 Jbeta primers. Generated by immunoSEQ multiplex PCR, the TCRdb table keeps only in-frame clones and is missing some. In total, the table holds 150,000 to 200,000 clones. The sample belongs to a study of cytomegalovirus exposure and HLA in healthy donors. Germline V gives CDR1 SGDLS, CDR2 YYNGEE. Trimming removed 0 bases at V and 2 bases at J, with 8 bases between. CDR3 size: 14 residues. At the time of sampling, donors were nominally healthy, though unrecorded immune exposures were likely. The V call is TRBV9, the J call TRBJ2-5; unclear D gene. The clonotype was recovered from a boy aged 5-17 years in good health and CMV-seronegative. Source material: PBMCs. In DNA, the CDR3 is TGTGCCAGCAGCGTAGATACAGCACAAGAGACCCAGTACTTC. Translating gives CASSVDTAQETQYF.